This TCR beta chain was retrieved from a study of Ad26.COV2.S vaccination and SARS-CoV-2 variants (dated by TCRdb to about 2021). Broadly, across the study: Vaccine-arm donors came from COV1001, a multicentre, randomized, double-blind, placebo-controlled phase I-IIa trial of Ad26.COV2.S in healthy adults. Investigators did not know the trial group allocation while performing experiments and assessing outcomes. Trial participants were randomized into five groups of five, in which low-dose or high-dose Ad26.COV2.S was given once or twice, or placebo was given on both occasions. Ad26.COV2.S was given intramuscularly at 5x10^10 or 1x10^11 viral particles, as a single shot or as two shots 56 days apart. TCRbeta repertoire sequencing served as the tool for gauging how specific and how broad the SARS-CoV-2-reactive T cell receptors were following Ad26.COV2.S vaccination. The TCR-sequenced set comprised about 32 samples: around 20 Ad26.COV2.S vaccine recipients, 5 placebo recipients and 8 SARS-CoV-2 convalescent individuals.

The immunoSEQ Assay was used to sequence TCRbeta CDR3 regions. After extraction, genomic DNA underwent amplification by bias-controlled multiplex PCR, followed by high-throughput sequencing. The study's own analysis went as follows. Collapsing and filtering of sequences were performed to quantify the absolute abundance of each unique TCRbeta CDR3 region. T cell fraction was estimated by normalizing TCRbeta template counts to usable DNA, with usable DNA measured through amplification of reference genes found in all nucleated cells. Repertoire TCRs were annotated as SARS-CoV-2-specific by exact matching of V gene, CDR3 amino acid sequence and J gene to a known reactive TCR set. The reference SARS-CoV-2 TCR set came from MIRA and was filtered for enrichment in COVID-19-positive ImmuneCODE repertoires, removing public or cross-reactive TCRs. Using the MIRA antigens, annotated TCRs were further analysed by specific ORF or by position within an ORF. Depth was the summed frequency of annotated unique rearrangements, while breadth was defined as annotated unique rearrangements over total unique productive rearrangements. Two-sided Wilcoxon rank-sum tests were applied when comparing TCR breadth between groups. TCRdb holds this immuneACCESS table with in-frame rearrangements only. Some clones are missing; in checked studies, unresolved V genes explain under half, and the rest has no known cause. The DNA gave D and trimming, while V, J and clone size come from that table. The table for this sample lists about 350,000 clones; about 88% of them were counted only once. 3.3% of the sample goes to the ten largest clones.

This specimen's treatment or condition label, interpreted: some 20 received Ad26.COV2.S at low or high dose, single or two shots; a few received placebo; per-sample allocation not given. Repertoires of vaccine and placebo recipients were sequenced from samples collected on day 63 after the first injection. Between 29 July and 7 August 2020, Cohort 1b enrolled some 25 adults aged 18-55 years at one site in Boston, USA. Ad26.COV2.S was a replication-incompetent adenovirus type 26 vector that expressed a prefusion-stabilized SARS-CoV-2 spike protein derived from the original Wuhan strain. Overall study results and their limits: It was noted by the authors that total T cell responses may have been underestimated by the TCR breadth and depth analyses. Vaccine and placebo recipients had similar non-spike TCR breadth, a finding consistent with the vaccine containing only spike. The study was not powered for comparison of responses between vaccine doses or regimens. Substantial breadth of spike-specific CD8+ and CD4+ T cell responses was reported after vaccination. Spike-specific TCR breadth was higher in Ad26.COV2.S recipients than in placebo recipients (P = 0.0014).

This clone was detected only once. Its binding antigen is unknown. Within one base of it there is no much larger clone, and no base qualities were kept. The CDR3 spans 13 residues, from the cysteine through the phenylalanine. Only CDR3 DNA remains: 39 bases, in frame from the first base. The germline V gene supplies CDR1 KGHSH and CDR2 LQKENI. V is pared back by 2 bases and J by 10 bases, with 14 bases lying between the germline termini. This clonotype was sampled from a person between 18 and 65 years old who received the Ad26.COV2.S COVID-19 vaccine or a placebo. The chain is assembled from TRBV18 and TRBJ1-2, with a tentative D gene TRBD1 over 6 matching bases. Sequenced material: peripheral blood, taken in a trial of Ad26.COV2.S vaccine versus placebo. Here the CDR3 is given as CASSPGGSFYYTF. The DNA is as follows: TGTGCCAGCTCACCAGGGGGCTCCTTTTACTACACCTTC.